A single sample gave rise to the 17 T cell receptor beta chains below, sequenced in a study of blood T cell repertoires in COVID-19. Assay used: immunoSEQ multiplex PCR; TCRdb lists only in-frame clones, some missing. The sample has about 330,000 clones; about 91% are singletons. The specimen was peripheral blood. The receptors originated from a man between 25 and 39 years old with COVID-19, enrolled during active disease.

The chain couples TRBV6-2 or TRBV6-3 to TRBJ2-5, with 7 bases matching TRBD1. V trimming: 6 bases; J trimming: 1 base; junction bases outside the gene matches: 11. The germline V gene encodes CDR1 MNHEY and CDR2 SVGEGT. There are 16 residues in the CDR3. The CDR3 spells CASSQRQGSTQETQYF. The CDR3 DNA reads TGTGCCAGCAGCCAACGACAGGGCTCGACCCAAGAGACCCAGTACTTC.

The chain recombines TRBV27 with TRBJ1-2; D not resolved. V lost 6 bases to trimming and J lost 0 bases, with 11 bases between them. The CDR3 consists of 14 residues. Germline CDR1 and CDR2: MNHEY and SMNVEV (reference sequence). The CDR3 nucleotides are TGTGCCAGCAGCCGAGAAGCGTCTAACTATGGCTACACCTTC. Encoded protein: CASSREASNYGYTF.

The CDR3 region has the DNA TGTGCCAGTAGTCTTTCCGGGACAGGGGCCACAGATACGCAGTATTTT. This sequence encodes CASSLSGTGATDTQYF. V and J are TRBV19 and TRBJ2-3; 10 nucleotides agree with TRBD1. CDR3 length: 16 amino acids. The germline CDR1 and CDR2 sequences are LNHDA and SQIVND (reference sequence). V trimming: 5 bases; J trimming: 2 bases; junction bases outside the gene matches: 7. Supplemented by reference TRBV19 and TRBJ2-3, the full variable domain reads DGGITQSPKYLFRKEGQNVTLSCEQNLNHDAMYWYRQDPGQGLRLIYYSQIVNDFQKGDIAEGYSVSREKKESFPLTVTSAQKNPTAFYLCASSLSGTGATDTQYFGPGTRLTVL.

The chain uses TRBV6-5 and TRBJ1-6, with TRBD1 identical over 8 bases. CDR3 length: 14 amino acids. Germline CDR1 MNHEY, CDR2 SVGAGI. V trimming: 6 bases; J trimming: 7 bases; junction bases outside the gene matches: 5. CDR3 loop: CASSRGRNNSPLHF. CDR3 coding DNA: TGTGCCAGCAGCAGGGGGCGGAACAATTCACCCCTCCACTTT.

V and J are TRBV5-1 and TRBJ2-1; TRBD2 matches 11 bases. CDR1 and CDR2 from the germline V gene are SGHRS and YFSETQ. V trimming: 4 bases; J trimming: 2 bases; junction bases outside the gene matches: 5. This CDR3 comprises 16 residues. DNA of the CDR3: TGCGCCAGCAGCCCCGTAGCGGGAGGGACCTACAATGAGCAGTTCTTC. Residues: CASSPVAGGTYNEQFF. The full variable domain, with the rest looked up from reference TRBV5-1 and TRBJ2-1, is KAGVTQTPRYLIKTRGQQVTLSCSPISGHRSVSWYQQTPGQGLQFLFEYFSETQRNKGNFPGRFSGRQFSNSRSEMNVSTLELGDSALYLCASSPVAGGTYNEQFFGPGTRLTVL.

The V call is TRBV9, the J call TRBJ2-7; 8 bases line up with TRBD2. This CDR3 contains 14 residues. Germline CDR1 reads SGDLS; CDR2 reads YYNGEE. With 4 bases clipped from V and 3 bases from J, the junction kept 6 bases outside the gene matches. The CDR3 region is CASSPSGGFYEQYF. In DNA form, the CDR3 reads TGTGCCAGCAGCCCATCGGGGGGGTTCTACGAGCAGTACTTC.

The chain has TRBV7-2 and TRBJ2-7; possibly TRBD1 for D (6 bases). V was trimmed by 5 bases and J by 2 bases, leaving 16 bases between them. Germline V gives CDR1 SGHTA, CDR2 FQGNSA. The length of the CDR3 is 15 residues. The CDR3 coding sequence is TGTGCCAGCAGCCCCCTGGGGACACTAACCTACGAGCAGTACTTC. Its protein is CASSPLGTLTYEQYF.

The genes are TRBV6-5 and TRBJ2-4, with D tentatively TRBD1 (5 bases). Germline loops: CDR1 MNHEY, CDR2 SVGAGI. This CDR3 contains 14 residues. Trimming stripped 8 bases from V and 0 bases from J, with 11 bases between. The CDR3 reads CASGADLAKNIQYF. CDR3 sequence (DNA): TGTGCCAGCGGGGCAGACCTAGCCAAAAACATTCAGTACTTC.

The chain links TRBV28 to TRBJ2-7; TRBD1 might be the D (6 bases). This CDR3 region has 12 residues. V lost 1 base and J lost 13, with 14 bases in between. CDR1 and CDR2 from the germline V gene are MDHEN and SYDVKM. The CDR3 bases are TGTGCCAGCAGTTTATCGGTGGGACATCCCTACTTC. Protein sequence: CASSLSVGHPYF.

V gene TRBV7-8 combines with J gene TRBJ2-7; D perhaps matches TRBD1 (5 bases). V dropped 4 bases and J dropped 6 bases, with 10 bases sitting between them. In germline, CDR1 is SGHVS, CDR2 FQNEAQ. The CDR3 is 12 residues long. The CDR3 region has the DNA TGTGCCAGCAGCTCACAGGCTGGCGAGCAGTACTTC. This gives the protein CASSSQAGEQYF.

The rearrangement links TRBV30 to TRBJ1-6, with 7 bases aligning to TRBD1. The germline V gene encodes CDR1 GTSNPN and CDR2 SVGIG (reference sequence). J lost 4 bases, V lost 3 bases, and 6 bases had no gene match. The CDR3 has 15 amino acids. CDR3 DNA: TGTGCCTGGAGGCAACCGGGACAGTATAATTCACCCCTCCACTTT. Its translation: CAWRQPGQYNSPLHF.

The chain recombines TRBV6-2 or TRBV6-3 with TRBJ1-5; D is unresolved. Per germline, CDR1 MNHEY and CDR2 SVGEGT. Trimming removed 2 bases from V and 5 bases from J, with 19 bases in between. The CDR3 sequence is 17 residues long. Here the CDR3 reads CASSYHFSRGNHQPQHF. The CDR3 DNA reads as TGTGCCAGCAGTTACCATTTTAGTAGAGGGAACCATCAGCCCCAGCATTTT.

The chain joins TRBV7-2 to TRBJ2-3; maybe TRBD1 (5 bases). This CDR3 has 15 residues. Trimming removed 2 bases from V and 2 bases from J, with 11 bases in between. Germline V gives CDR1 SGHTA, CDR2 FQGNSA. The CDR3, as DNA: TGTGCCAGCAGCTTAATGTCCAGGGACACAGATACGCAGTATTTT. Protein product: CASSLMSRDTDTQYF. The full variable domain, completed using reference TRBV7-2 and TRBJ2-3, is GAGVSQSPSNKVTEKGKDVELRCDPISGHTALYWYRQSLGQGLEFLIYFQGNSAPDKSGLPSDRFSAERTGGSVSTLTIQRTQQEDSAVYLCASSLMSRDTDTQYFGPGTRLTVL.

V gene TRBV11-2 combines with J gene TRBJ2-1; TRBD2 matches at 8 bases. The CDR3 runs 15 residues. Germline assignment: CDR1 SGHAT and CDR2 FQNNGV. Unmatched junction bases numbered 13, after V lost 5 bases and J lost 10 bases. The DNA for the CDR3 is TGTGCCAGCAGCCCCGGTCGGGGGGGGCTCCAAGAGCAGTTCTTC. Its translation is CASSPGRGGLQEQFF.

This chain links TRBV5-1 with TRBJ2-7, with TRBD1 as a possible D gene (5 bases). V lost 0 bases, J lost 0 bases, and 16 bases lay in between. In germline, CDR1 is SGHRS, CDR2 YFSETQ. CDR3 size: 17 residues. As DNA, the CDR3 is TGCGCCAGCAGCTTGGGGCAGGGTACTATGAGCTCCTACGAGCAGTACTTC. This sequence encodes CASSLGQGTMSSYEQYF.

This chain joins TRBV12-5 and TRBJ1-1; 7 nucleotides agree with TRBD1. CDR3 length: 15 amino acids. The V segment lost 6 bases and the J segment 1 base; nucleotides outside the gene matches: 8. The germline V gene has CDR1 LGHNT and CDR2 FRNRAP. CDR3 residues: CASGAGGIGNTEAFF. CDR3 nucleotide sequence: TGTGCTAGTGGGGCAGGGGGAATCGGGAACACTGAAGCTTTCTTT.

The V call is TRBV5-8, the J call TRBJ1-2; D call uncertain. Germline V gene lookup returns CDR1 SGHTS and CDR2 YDEGEE. The V end was cut by 4 bases, the J end by 13 bases, with 17 bases between. The CDR3 extends over 12 amino acids. CDR3 nucleotide sequence: TGTGCCAGCAGCCCGGGGATCACGCGAAGCACCTTC. It is translated as CASSPGITRSTF.